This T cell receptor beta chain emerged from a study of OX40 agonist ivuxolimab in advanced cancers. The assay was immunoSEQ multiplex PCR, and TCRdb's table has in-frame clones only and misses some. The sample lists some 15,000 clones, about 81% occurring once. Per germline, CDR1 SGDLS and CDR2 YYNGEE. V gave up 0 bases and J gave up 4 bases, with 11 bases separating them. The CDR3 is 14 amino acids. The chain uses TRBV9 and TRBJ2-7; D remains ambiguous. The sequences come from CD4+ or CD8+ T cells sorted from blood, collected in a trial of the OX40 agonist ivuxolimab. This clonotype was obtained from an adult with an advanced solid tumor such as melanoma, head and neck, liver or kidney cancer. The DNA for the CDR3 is TGTGCCAGCAGCGTAGCATGGAGTTCGTACGAGCAGTACTTC. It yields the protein CASSVAWSSYEQYF.